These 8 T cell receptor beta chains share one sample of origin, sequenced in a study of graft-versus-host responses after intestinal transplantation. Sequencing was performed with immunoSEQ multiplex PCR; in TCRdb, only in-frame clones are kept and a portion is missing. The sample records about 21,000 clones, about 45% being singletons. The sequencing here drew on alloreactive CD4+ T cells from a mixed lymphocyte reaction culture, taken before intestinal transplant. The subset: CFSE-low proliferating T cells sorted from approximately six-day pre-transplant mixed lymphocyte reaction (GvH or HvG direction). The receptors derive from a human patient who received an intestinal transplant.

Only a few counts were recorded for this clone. As DNA, the CDR3 is TGTGCCAGCAGCGTCAGGGGGAACACTGAAGCTTTCTTT. It specifies CASSVRGNTEAFF. The chain uses TRBV7-3 and TRBJ1-1; possible D gene TRBD1, 6 bases. The CDR3 has 13 amino acids. Deletions cut 5 bases from V and 1 base from J, with 8 bases between. Germline loops: CDR1 SGHTA, CDR2 FQGTGA.

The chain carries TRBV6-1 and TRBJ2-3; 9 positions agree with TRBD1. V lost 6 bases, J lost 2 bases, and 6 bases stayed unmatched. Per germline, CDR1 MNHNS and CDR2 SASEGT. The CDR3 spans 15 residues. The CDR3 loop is CASSPTGGITDTQYF. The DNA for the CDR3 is TGTGCCAGCAGCCCGACAGGGGGGATCACAGATACGCAGTATTTT.

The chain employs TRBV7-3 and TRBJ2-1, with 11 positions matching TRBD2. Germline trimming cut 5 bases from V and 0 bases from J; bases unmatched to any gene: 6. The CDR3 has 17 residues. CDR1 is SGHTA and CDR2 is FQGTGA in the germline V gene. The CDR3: CASSHTGLAASYNEQFF. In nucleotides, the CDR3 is TGTGCCAGCAGCCATACGGGACTAGCGGCCTCCTACAATGAGCAGTTCTTC. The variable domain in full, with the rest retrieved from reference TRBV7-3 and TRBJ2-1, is GAGVSQTPSNKVTEKGKYVELRCDPISGHTALYWYRQSLGQGPEFLIYFQGTGAADDSGLPNDRFFAVRPEGSVSTLKIQRTERGDSAVYLCASSHTGLAASYNEQFFGPGTRLTVL.

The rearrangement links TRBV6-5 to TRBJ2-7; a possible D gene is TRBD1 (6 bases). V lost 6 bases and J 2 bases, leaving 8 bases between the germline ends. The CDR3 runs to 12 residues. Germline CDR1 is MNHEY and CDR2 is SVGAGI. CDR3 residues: CASRAGAYEQYF. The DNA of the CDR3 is TGTGCCAGCAGGGCAGGGGCCTACGAGCAGTACTTC.

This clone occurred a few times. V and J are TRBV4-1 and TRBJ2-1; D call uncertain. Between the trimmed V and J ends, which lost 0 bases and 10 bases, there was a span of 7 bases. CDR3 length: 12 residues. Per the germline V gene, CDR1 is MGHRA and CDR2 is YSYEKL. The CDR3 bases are TGCGCCAGCAGCCAAGATTTAGCCGAGCAGTTCTTC. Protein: CASSQDLAEQFF.

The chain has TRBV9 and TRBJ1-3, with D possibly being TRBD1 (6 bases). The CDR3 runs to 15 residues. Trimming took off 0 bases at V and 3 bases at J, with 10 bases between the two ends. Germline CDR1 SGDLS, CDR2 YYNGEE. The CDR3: CASSVGGRYGNTIYF. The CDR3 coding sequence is TGTGCCAGCAGCGTAGGGGGGCGCTATGGAAACACCATATATTTT.

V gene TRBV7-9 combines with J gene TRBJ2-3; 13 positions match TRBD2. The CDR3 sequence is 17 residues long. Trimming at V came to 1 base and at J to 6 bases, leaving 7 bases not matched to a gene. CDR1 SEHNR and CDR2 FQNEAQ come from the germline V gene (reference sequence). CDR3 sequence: CASSLGVLAGGADTQYF. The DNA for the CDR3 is TGTGCCAGCAGCTTAGGAGTACTAGCGGGGGGGGCGGATACGCAGTATTTT.

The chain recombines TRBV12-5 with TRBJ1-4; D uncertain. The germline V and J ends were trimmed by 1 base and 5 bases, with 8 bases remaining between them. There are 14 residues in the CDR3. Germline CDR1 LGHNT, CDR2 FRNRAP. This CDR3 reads CASGLAPLNEKLFF. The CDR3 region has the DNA TGTGCTAGTGGTTTGGCCCCACTAAATGAAAAACTGTTTTTT.